The clone carrying this TCR beta chain was detected ten times or more. Isolation of PBMCs was performed using 9 to 10 ml of fresh peripheral blood. The sample is drawn from a study of Graves' ophthalmopathy and Graves' hyperthyroidism. Looking at the study overall: Peripheral blood was gathered at the point of initial diagnosis, before any treatment started.

Researchers took RNA transcripts and amplified TCR beta CDR3 regions from them. Second-round multiplex PCR followed a first-round RT-PCR using HTBI primers. TCRdb re-called the multiplex PCR reads through MiXCR, storing one row per CDR3 protein. Of fewer than 650,000 distinct CDR3 sequences in the sample, approximately 21% were seen once. The TCR sequence derives from a woman between 18 and 29 years old with stable Graves' hyperthyroidism. Some clones in this sample may be carry-over from other donors' samples. Sequenced material: peripheral blood.

The CDR3 coding sequence is TGCAGTGCTAGCCCTCGGGGAGAGACCCAGTACTTC. It specifies CSASPRGETQYF. The V and J genes are TRBV20-1 and TRBJ2-5, with D tentatively TRBD2 (5 bases). This CDR3 has 12 amino acids. The V and J ends lost 3 bases and 4 bases respectively, with 9 bases between them. Germline CDR1 reads DFQATT; CDR2 reads SNEGSKA (reference sequence).